The 23 T cell receptor beta chains presented below share a single source sample, sequenced in a study of T cell repertoires in cytomegalovirus infection. TCRdb reanalysed the reads using MiXCR and keeps one entry per CDR3 protein. The table includes some 500,000 distinct CDR3 sequences, roughly 42% detected once. Antigens of these TCRs are unknown. The specimen comprised cultured PBMCs, sampled from culture after CMV antigen stimulation. The source is a human donor in good health (CMV status not recorded). Some clones in this sample may be carry-over from other donors' samples.

This chain connects TRBV20-1 to TRBJ1-1, with D uncertain. This CDR3 has 16 amino acids. With 6 bases removed from V and 0 bases from J, the gap between germline ends came to 20 bases. From germline, CDR1 is DFQATT and CDR2 SNEGSKA (reference sequence). The CDR3 DNA is TGCAGTGCCCACTTGGTAGGTCGGCCTTTGAACACTGAAGCTTTCTTT. It is translated as CSAHLVGRPLNTEAFF.

The sample holds a few counts of this clonotype. The chain has TRBV19 and TRBJ1-4; a possible D gene is TRBD1 (5 bases). The germline CDR1 and CDR2 sequences are LNHDA and SQIVND (reference sequence). V was trimmed by 5 bases and J by 4 bases, leaving 14 bases between them. This CDR3 spans 15 amino acids. The CDR3 reads CASSGADSGNEKLFF. The CDR3 DNA reads TGTGCCAGTAGTGGAGCTGACAGCGGTAATGAAAAACTGTTTTTT.

The chain uses TRBV7-8 and TRBJ2-5; the match to TRBD2 covers 7 bases. Per the germline V gene, CDR1 is SGHVS and CDR2 is FQNEAQ. This CDR3 spans 14 amino acids. The trim removed 5 bases at V and 0 bases at J, leaving 3 bases unmatched. The CDR3 DNA reads TGTGCCAGCAGCCGAGCGGGGTACCAAGAGACCCAGTACTTC. It codes for CASSRAGYQETQYF.

The chain has TRBV6-5 and TRBJ2-5; TRBD1 agrees at 9 bases. The CDR3 has 14 amino acids. The germline V gene encodes CDR1 MNHEY and CDR2 SVGAGI. The V gene end was trimmed by 7 bases and the J gene end by 2 bases; junction bases not matched to a gene: 5. The CDR3 spells CASIKTGGQETQYF. CDR3 nucleotides: TGTGCCAGCATTAAGACAGGGGGACAAGAGACCCAGTACTTC.

A few counts support this clonotype. The genes are TRBV7-2 and TRBJ1-5; 9 bases map to TRBD1. This CDR3 has 13 amino acids. V lost 7 bases to trimming and J lost 7 bases; unmatched junction nucleotides: 5. CDR1 and CDR2 (germline): SGHTA, FQGNSA. The CDR3 sequence: CASTVDRGQPQHF. The CDR3 DNA reads TGTGCCAGCACCGTGGACAGGGGACAGCCCCAGCATTTT.

V gene TRBV18 combines with J gene TRBJ1-3; D not certain. Germline CDR1 and CDR2: KGHSH and LQKENI. Trimming pared 3 bases from V and 1 base from J, leaving 13 bases between. There are 16 residues in the CDR3. The CDR3 protein is CASSPVSGISGNTIYF. CDR3 bases: TGTGCCAGCTCACCTGTCTCAGGAATATCTGGAAACACCATATATTTT.

V is TRBV7-8 and J is TRBJ1-1; D not certain. The CDR3 totals 13 residues. Germline V lookup: CDR1 SGHVS, CDR2 FQNEAQ. V lost 5 bases and J 3 bases, leaving 10 bases between the germline ends. The CDR3 coding sequence is TGTGCCAGCAGCCCTGAGTCGCACACTGAAGCTTTCTTT. Amino acids: CASSPESHTEAFF.

The rearrangement links TRBV19 to TRBJ2-1; D perhaps matches TRBD2 (7 bases). The germline CDR1 and CDR2 sequences are LNHDA and SQIVND (reference sequence). Trimming took off 5 bases at V and 9 bases at J, with 23 bases between the two ends. The CDR3 loop spans 16 amino acids. CDR3 loop: CASSPPGAAGAGEQFF. As DNA, the CDR3 is TGTGCCAGTAGTCCCCCGGGGGCGGCGGGAGCCGGTGAGCAGTTCTTC.

The chain uses TRBV19 and TRBJ1-4, with 8 bases fitting TRBD1. Germline trimming cut 9 bases from V and 8 bases from J; bases unmatched to any gene: 8. CDR3 size: 13 residues. Germline-derived CDR1 and CDR2 are LNHDA and SQIVND (reference sequence). The CDR3 region is CASTGGGYEKLFF. In DNA form, the CDR3 reads TGTGCCAGCACAGGGGGAGGTTACGAAAAACTGTTTTTT.

V usage is TRBV4-1 and J usage is TRBJ1-3; possibly TRBD1 for D (5 bases). The V end lost 4 bases, the J end lost 3 bases, and 10 bases lay between the germline ends. This CDR3 has 14 amino acids. Germline V lookup: CDR1 MGHRA, CDR2 YSYEKL. CDR3 sequence: CASSPTTDGNTIYF. The CDR3 DNA sequence: TGCGCCAGCAGCCCCACGACAGATGGAAACACCATATATTTT.

There are many counts of this clonotype. This sequence joins TRBV7-2 and TRBJ1-6, with D hard to call. CDR3 length: 12 amino acids. CDR1 SGHTA and CDR2 FQGNSA come from the germline V gene. V dropped 5 bases and J dropped 10 bases, with 9 bases sitting between them. This chain's CDR3 is CASSPPGSPLHF. The CDR3 region has the DNA TGTGCCAGCAGCCCCCCCGGGTCACCCCTCCACTTT.

Only a few counts were recorded for this clonotype. This sequence joins TRBV10-3 and TRBJ1-1, with no clear D. CDR3 length equals 12 residues. Germline-derived CDR1 and CDR2 are ENHRY and SYGVKD. Trimming took off 4 bases at V and 1 base at J, with 4 bases between the two ends. The CDR3 DNA follows: TGTGCCATCAGTGTGGGGAACACTGAAGCTTTCTTT. As protein: CAISVGNTEAFF.

The rearrangement joins TRBV28 to TRBJ2-1; TRBD2 matches 7 bases. This CDR3 has 12 amino acids. V was pared by 8 bases and J by 7 bases, with 5 bases of the junction left unmatched. Germline lookup yields CDR1 MDHEN and CDR2 SYDVKM. The DNA of the CDR3 is TGTGCCAGCGGGTCCGGGGGGAATGAGCAGTTCTTC. It encodes CASGSGGNEQFF.

The rearrangement links TRBV7-9 to TRBJ2-2, with 7 bases that match TRBD2. CDR3 length: 15 amino acids. Per germline, CDR1 SEHNR and CDR2 FQNEAQ (reference sequence). Trimming at V came to 5 bases and at J to 9 bases, leaving 12 bases not matched to a gene. CDR3 protein: CASSLRLASAWELFF. The CDR3 DNA reads as TGTGCCAGCAGCCTCCGACTAGCCTCTGCGTGGGAGCTGTTTTTT.

The chain has TRBV5-1 and TRBJ2-5; TRBD2 aligns across 8 bases. J was trimmed by 5 bases and V by 4 bases; bases with no gene match: 10. This CDR3 region has 15 residues. The germline V gene has CDR1 SGHRS and CDR2 YFSETQ. CDR3 in DNA: TGCGCCAGCAGCCCCGGGGGGGCCGGGTCGGAGACCCAGTACTTC. This gives the protein CASSPGGAGSETQYF.

The chain employs TRBV5-5 and TRBJ2-4, with D possibly matching TRBD1 (7 bases). From germline, CDR1 is SGHKS and CDR2 YYEKEE (reference sequence). This CDR3 comprises 17 residues. The ends were cut back, 3 bases at V and 6 bases at J, with 22 bases in the middle. CDR3 sequence reads: CASSSTTGEVAGNIQYF. In nucleotides, the CDR3 is TGTGCCAGCAGCTCCACAACAGGGGAGGTTGCGGGAAACATTCAGTACTTC.

This clonotype has just a few counts. The rearrangement joins TRBV12-3 or TRBV12-4 to TRBJ2-5; TRBD2 agrees at 7 bases. This CDR3 has 16 residues. The V segment lost 6 bases and the J segment 0 bases; nucleotides outside the gene matches: 10. The CDR3 nucleotides are TGTGCCAGCAGCCATCGATGGCTAGCGGACCAAGAGACCCAGTACTTC. Protein product: CASSHRWLADQETQYF.

The V and J genes are TRBV7-8 and TRBJ2-1; TRBD2 aligns across 11 bases. Germline assignment: CDR1 SGHVS and CDR2 FQNEAQ. After removal of 5 bases from V and 4 bases from J, the junction contained 7 bases not matched to a gene. There are 16 residues in the CDR3. CDR3 in amino acids: CASSPRRTSGYNEQFF. CDR3 coding DNA: TGTGCCAGCAGCCCCAGACGGACTAGCGGGTACAATGAGCAGTTCTTC. Full variable domain (remainder filled in from reference TRBV7-8 and TRBJ2-1): GAGVSQSPRYKVAKRGQDVALRCDPISGHVSLFWYQQALGQGPEFLTYFQNEAQLDKSGLPSDRFFAERPEGSVSTLKIQRTQQEDSAVYLCASSPRRTSGYNEQFFGPGTRLTVL.

This clonotype has only a few counts. The chain links TRBV7-2 to TRBJ2-1; 9 bases align to TRBD2. CDR3 length: 16 amino acids. V dropped 7 bases and J dropped 8; count of bases not matched to a gene: 15. Germline V gives CDR1 SGHTA, CDR2 FQGNSA. The CDR3 DNA is TGTGCCAGCACCTCACGATTTAGCGGGAGTCAAGATGAGCAGTTCTTC. Translating it yields CASTSRFSGSQDEQFF.

V gene TRBV29-1 combines with J gene TRBJ1-2; TRBD1 agrees at 8 bases. With 7 bases clipped from V and 0 bases from J, the junction kept 10 bases outside the gene matches. The germline gives CDR1 SQVTM, CDR2 ANQGSEA. The CDR3 is made up of 15 amino acids. CDR3 region: CSDLWTGPTNYGYTF. CDR3 coding DNA: TGCAGCGATCTATGGACAGGGCCGACTAACTATGGCTACACCTTC.

Regarding this clonotype: The CDR3 ends on some other residue instead of the conserved phenylalanine or tryptophan, so this is likely a read error. CDR3 amino acids: CASSLERASGGAQYC. The CDR3 DNA follows: TGTGCCAGCAGCTTAGAAAGAGCGAGCGGGGGGGCCCAGTACTGC. The chain links TRBV7-9 to TRBJ2-7, with 10 bases identical to TRBD2. The germline gives CDR1 SEHNR, CDR2 FQNEAQ (reference sequence). CDR3 length: 15 residues. V lost 1 base, J lost 10 bases, and 10 bases stayed unmatched.

This clonotype was counted many times. The CDR3 DNA reads TGTGCCAGCAGCTTAGATGGGGAGGTTTCCCCTGATGAGCAGTTCTTC. It translates to CASSLDGEVSPDEQFF. The chain recombines TRBV7-6 with TRBJ2-1; D perhaps matches TRBD2 (6 bases). Trimming took 1 base from V and 8 from J, leaving 18 bases between them. CDR1 is SGHVS, CDR2 FNYEAQ, per germline. The CDR3 covers 16 residues.

V and J are TRBV11-2 and TRBJ1-6; a weak D match, TRBD1 (6 bases). Trimming left V 5 bases short and J 6 bases short, with 11 bases between. Germline CDR1 and CDR2: SGHAT and FQNNGV. This CDR3 is 14 amino acids long. The CDR3 is CASSRGQPNSPLHF. CDR3 bases: TGTGCCAGCAGCCGCGGACAGCCTAATTCACCCCTCCACTTT.